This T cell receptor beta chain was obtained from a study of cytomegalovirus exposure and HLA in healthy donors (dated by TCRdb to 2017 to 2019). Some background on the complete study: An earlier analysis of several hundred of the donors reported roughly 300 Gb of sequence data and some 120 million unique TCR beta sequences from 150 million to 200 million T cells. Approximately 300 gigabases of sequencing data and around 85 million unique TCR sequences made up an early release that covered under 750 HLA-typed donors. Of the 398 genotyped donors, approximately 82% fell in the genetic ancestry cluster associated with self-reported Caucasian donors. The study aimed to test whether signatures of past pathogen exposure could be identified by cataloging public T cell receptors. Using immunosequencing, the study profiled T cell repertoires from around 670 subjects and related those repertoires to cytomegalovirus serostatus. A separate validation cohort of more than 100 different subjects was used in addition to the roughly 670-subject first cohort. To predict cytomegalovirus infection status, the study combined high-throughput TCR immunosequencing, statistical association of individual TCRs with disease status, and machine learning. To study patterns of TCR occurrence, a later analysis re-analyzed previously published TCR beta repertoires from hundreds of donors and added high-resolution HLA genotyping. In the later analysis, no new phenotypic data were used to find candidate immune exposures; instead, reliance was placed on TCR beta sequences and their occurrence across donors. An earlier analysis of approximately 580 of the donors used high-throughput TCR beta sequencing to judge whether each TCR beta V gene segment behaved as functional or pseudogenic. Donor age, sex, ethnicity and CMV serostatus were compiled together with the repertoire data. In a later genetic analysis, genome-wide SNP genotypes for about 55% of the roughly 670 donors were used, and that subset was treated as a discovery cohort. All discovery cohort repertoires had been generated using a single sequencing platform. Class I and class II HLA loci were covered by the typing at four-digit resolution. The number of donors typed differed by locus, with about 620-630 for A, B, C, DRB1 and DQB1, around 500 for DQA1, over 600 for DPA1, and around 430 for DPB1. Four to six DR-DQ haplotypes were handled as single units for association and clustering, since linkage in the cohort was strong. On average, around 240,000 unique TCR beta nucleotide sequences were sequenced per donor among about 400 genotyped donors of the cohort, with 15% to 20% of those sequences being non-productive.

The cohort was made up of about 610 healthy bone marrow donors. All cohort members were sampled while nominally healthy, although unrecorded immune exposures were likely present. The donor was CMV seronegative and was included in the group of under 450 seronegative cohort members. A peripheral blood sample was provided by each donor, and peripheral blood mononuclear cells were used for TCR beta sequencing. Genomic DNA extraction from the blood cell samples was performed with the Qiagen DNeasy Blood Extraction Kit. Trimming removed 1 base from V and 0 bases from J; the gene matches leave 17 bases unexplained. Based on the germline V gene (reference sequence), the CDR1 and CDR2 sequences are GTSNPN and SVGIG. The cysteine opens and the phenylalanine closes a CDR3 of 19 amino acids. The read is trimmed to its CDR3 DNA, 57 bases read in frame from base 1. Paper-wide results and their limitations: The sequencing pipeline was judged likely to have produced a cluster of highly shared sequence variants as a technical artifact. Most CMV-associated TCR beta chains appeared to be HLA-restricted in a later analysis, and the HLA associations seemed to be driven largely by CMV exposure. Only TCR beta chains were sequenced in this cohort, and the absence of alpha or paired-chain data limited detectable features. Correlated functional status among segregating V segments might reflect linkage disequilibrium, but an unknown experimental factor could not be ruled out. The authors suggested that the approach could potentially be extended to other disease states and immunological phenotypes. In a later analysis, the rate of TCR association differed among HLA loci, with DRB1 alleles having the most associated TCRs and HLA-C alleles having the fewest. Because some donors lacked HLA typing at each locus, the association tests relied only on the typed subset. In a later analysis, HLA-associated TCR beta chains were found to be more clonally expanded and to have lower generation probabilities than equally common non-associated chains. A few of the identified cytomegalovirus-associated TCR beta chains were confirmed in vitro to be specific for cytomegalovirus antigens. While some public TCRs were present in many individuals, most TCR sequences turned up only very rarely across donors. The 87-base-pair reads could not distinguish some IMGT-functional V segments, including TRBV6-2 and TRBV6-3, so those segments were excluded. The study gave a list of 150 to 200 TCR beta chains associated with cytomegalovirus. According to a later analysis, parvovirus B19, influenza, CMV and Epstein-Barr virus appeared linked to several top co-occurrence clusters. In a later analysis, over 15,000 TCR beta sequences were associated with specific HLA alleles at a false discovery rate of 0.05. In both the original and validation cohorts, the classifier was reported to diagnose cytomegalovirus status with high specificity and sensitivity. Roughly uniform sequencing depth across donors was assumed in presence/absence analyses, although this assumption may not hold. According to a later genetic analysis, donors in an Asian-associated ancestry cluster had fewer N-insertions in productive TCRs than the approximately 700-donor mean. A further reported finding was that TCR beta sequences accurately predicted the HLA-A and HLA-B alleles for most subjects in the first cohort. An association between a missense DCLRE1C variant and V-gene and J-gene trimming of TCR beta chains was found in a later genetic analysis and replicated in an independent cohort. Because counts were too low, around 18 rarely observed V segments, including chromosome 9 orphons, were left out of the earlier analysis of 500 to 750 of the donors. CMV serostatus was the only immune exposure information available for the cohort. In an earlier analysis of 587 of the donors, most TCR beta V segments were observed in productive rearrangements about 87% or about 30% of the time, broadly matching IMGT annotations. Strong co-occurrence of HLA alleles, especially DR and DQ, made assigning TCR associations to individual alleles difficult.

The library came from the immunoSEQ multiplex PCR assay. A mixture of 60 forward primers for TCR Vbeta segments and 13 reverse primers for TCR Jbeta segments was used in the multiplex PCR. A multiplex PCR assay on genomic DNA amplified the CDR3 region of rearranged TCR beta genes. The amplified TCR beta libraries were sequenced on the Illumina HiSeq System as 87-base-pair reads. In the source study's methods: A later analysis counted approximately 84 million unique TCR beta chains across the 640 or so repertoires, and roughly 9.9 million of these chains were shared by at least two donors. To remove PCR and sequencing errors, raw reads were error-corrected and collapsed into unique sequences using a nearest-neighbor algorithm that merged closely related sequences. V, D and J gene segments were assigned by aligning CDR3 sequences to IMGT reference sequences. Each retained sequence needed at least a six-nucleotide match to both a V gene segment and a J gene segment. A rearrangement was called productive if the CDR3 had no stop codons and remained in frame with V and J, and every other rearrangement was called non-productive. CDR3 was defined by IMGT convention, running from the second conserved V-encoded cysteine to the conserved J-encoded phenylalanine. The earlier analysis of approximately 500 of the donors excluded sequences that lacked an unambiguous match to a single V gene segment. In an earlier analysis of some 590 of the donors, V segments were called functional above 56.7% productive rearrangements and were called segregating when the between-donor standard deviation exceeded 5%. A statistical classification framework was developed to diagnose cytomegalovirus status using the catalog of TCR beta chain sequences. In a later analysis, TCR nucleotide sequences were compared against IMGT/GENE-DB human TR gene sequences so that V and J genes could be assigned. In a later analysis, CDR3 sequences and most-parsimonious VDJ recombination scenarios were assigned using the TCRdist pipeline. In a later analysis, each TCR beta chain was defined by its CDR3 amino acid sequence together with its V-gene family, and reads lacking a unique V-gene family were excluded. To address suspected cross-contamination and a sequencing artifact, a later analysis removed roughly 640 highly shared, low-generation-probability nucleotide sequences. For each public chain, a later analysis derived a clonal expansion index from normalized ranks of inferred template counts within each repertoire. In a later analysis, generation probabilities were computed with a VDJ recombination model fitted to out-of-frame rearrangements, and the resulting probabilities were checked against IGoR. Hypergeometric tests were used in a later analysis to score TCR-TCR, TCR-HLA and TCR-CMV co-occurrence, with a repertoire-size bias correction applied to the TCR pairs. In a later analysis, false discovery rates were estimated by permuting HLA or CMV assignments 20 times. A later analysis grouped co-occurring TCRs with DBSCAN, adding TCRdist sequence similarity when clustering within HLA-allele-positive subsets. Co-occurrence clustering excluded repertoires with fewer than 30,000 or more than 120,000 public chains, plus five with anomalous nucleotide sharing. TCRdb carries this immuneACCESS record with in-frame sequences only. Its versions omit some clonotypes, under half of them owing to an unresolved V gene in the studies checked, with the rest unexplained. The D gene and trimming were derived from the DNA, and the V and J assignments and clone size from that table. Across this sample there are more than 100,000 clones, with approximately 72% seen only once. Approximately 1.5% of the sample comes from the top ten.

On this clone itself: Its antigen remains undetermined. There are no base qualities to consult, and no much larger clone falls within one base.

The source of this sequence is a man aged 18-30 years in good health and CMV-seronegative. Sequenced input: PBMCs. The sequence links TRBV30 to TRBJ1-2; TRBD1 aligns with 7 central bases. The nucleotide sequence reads TGTGCCTGGAGTGCCACGGCCCGGGACAGACGCCTGACTAACTATGGCTACACCTTC. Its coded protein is CAWSATARDRRLTNYGYTF.